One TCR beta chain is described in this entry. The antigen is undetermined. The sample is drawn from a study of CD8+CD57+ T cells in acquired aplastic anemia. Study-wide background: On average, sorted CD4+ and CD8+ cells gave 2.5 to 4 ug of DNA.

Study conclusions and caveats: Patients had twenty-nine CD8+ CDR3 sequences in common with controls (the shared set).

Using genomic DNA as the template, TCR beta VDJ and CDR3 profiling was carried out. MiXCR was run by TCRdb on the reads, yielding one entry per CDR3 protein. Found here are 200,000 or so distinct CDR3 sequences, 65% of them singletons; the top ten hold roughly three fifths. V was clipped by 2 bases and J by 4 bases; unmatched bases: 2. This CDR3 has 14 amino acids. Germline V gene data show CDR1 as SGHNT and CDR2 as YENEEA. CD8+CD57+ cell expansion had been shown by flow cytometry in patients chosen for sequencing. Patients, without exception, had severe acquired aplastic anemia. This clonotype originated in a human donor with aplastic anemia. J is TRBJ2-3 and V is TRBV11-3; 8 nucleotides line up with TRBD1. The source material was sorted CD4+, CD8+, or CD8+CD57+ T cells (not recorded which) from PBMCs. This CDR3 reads CASSLQGAADTQYF. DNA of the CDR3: TGTGCCAGCAGCTTACAGGGGGCTGCAGATACGCAGTATTTT.